Each of the 26 T cell receptor beta chains below was sequenced from the same sample in a study of cytomegalovirus exposure and HLA in healthy donors. Primers included in the PCR were 60 Vbeta and 13 Jbeta primers. Repertoires were generated with immunoSEQ multiplex PCR, while TCRdb's copy carries only in-frame clones and drops some. The repertoire includes around 150,000 clones, approximately 80% of them detected once, and 1.5% to 2% sits in the top ten. The sequencing input was PBMCs. Every receptor here comes from a woman aged 18-29 years in good health and CMV-seronegative.

The V and J genes are TRBV6-6 and TRBJ1-3, with 7 bases fitting TRBD1. The V gene's germline CDR1 is MNHNY and CDR2 SVGAGI (reference sequence). This CDR3 spans 16 amino acids. Unmatched junction bases numbered 4, after V lost 2 bases and J lost 0 bases. CDR3 loop: CASSYPGGSSGNTIYF. In DNA, the CDR3 is TGTGCCAGCAGTTACCCAGGGGGAAGCTCTGGAAACACCATATATTTT.

This clone showed up just once. V usage is TRBV6-1 and J usage is TRBJ1-6; 9 positions match TRBD1. Trimming at V came to 6 bases and at J to 8 bases, leaving 8 bases not matched to a gene. Germline lookup yields CDR1 MNHNS and CDR2 SASEGT. This CDR3 contains 15 residues. The CDR3 DNA reads as TGTGCCAGCAGCCTGGACAGGGGTTGGGATTCACCCCTCCACTTT. This sequence encodes CASSLDRGWDSPLHF.

The chain has TRBV29-1 and TRBJ1-1, with 7 bases aligning to TRBD1. With V trimmed by 0 bases and J by 12 bases, 10 bases remained unmatched. This CDR3 region has 13 residues. CDR1 is SQVTM, CDR2 ANQGSEA, per germline. The CDR3 nucleotides are TGCAGCGTTGAAGATCTTGAGAGGGGGCTGACTTTCTTT. The encoded protein is CSVEDLERGLTFF. Full variable domain (outside the CDR3, taken from reference TRBV29-1 and TRBJ1-1): SAVISQKPSRDICQRGTSLTIQCQVDSQVTMMFWYRQQPGQSLTLIATANQGSEATYESGFVIDKFPISRPNLTFSTLTVSNMSPEDSSIYLCSVEDLERGLTFFGQGTRLTVV.

The DNA of the CDR3 is TGTGCCAGCAGCTTACCAGATAGCACAGATACGCAGTATTTT. Translating it yields CASSLPDSTDTQYF. This sequence joins TRBV9 and TRBJ2-3; D gene uncertain. The germline gives CDR1 SGDLS, CDR2 YYNGEE. This CDR3 spans 14 amino acids. V was cut by 4 bases and J by 0 bases, with 9 bases left in between.

V gene TRBV6-6 combines with J gene TRBJ1-2; tentatively, D is TRBD1 (5 bases). Trimming took 6 bases from V and 4 from J, leaving 12 bases between them. The CDR3 sequence is 13 residues long. CDR1 is MNHNY, CDR2 SVGAGI, per germline (reference sequence). DNA for the CDR3: TGTGCCAGCAGATTTGGAGGGGCCTATGGCTACACCTTC. Translation gives CASRFGGAYGYTF.

This clone was found a few times. V usage is TRBV5-1 and J usage is TRBJ2-1; 7 bases align to TRBD2. The CDR3 loop spans 15 amino acids. The V and J ends lost 5 bases and 2 bases, in that order; junction bases with no gene match: 7. Per germline, CDR1 SGHRS and CDR2 YFSETQ. In nucleotides, the CDR3 is TGCGCCAGCAGGGGGAGGGAAAGCACCTACAATGAGCAGTTCTTC. This sequence encodes CASRGRESTYNEQFF. Full variable domain (missing parts from reference TRBV5-1 and TRBJ2-1): KAGVTQTPRYLIKTRGQQVTLSCSPISGHRSVSWYQQTPGQGLQFLFEYFSETQRNKGNFPGRFSGRQFSNSRSEMNVSTLELGDSALYLCASRGRESTYNEQFFGPGTRLTVL.

The J gene is TRBJ2-1, the V gene TRBV4-1, with TRBD1 matching 8 bases. Germline CDR1 is MGHRA and CDR2 is YSYEKL. V trimming: 3 bases; J trimming: 6 bases; junction bases outside the gene matches: 4. The CDR3 loop spans 14 amino acids. The CDR3: CASSHATGGNEQFF. CDR3 nucleotides: TGCGCCAGCAGCCATGCAACAGGGGGCAATGAGCAGTTCTTC.

The chain employs TRBV28 and TRBJ2-5; no firm D call. CDR3 length: 13 amino acids. Germline V lookup: CDR1 MDHEN, CDR2 SYDVKM. Trimming cost V 5 bases and J 2 bases, with 9 bases left between them. The CDR3 spells CASSQAGQETQYF. As DNA, the CDR3 is TGTGCCAGCAGTCAAGCAGGACAAGAGACCCAGTACTTC.

The genes are TRBV5-1 and TRBJ1-2; a possible D gene is TRBD1 (5 bases). There are 14 residues in the CDR3. CDR1 is SGHRS, CDR2 YFSETQ, per germline. Trimming removed 2 bases from V and 4 bases from J, with 12 bases in between. The CDR3 loop reads CASSFIGEGYGYTF. The CDR3 DNA reads as TGCGCCAGCAGCTTTATAGGGGAGGGCTATGGCTACACCTTC.

V usage is TRBV5-1 and J usage is TRBJ1-1; D is unclear. Germline V gives CDR1 SGHRS, CDR2 YFSETQ. The length of the CDR3 is 14 residues. The V end lost 3 bases, the J end lost 1 base, and 10 bases lay between the germline ends. The CDR3 reads CASSWNTENTEAFF. CDR3 coding DNA: TGCGCCAGCAGCTGGAACACAGAGAACACTGAAGCTTTCTTT.

The V gene is TRBV19, the J gene TRBJ2-1, with TRBD1 as a possible D gene (5 bases). In germline, CDR1 is LNHDA, CDR2 SQIVND (reference sequence). V was pared by 6 bases and J by 3 bases, with 9 bases between. The CDR3 runs to 13 residues. CDR3 nucleotides: TGTGCCAGTAGCCCAAGGGGCTACAATGAGCAGTTCTTC. It translates to CASSPRGYNEQFF.

The chain joins TRBV7-9 to TRBJ2-7; a weak D match, TRBD1 (6 bases). The CDR3 length is 15 residues. CDR1 SEHNR and CDR2 FQNEAQ come from the germline V gene (reference sequence). With 2 bases removed from V and 3 bases from J, the gap between germline ends came to 14 bases. CDR3 bases: TGTGCCAGCAGCTTACCGGGACACGGTCGCTACGAGCAGTACTTC. It is translated as CASSLPGHGRYEQYF.

Details on this clone: The CDR3 does not end in the conserved phenylalanine or tryptophan, so this is likely a read error. The gene calls are TRBV5-1 and TRBJ1-6; the match to TRBD1 covers 7 bases. CDR3 size: 14 residues. Per germline, CDR1 SGHRS and CDR2 YFSETQ. J was trimmed by 7 bases and V by 3 bases; bases with no gene match: 4. CDR3 DNA sequence: TGCGCCAGCAGCTCGGGACAGCCGAATTCACCCCTCCACCTT. The encoded protein is CASSSGQPNSPLHL.

This clone was found once. The chain combines TRBV18 with TRBJ2-7, with TRBD1 identical over 8 bases. V trimming: 0 bases; J trimming: 6 bases; junction bases outside the gene matches: 4. The CDR3 loop spans 14 amino acids. The V gene's germline CDR1 is KGHSH and CDR2 LQKENI. CDR3 DNA sequence: TGTGCCAGCTCACCACCGGAGGACAGGGTCGAGCAGTACTTC. As protein: CASSPPEDRVEQYF.

The V gene is TRBV5-1, the J gene TRBJ1-4; TRBD1 matches 9 bases. V shed 0 bases, J shed 6 bases, and the junction held 6 bases outside the gene matches. Germline CDR1 and CDR2: SGHRS and YFSETQ. This CDR3 is built from 16 residues. The CDR3, as DNA: TGCGCCAGCAGCTTGGTGACAGGGGGTATTGATGAAAAACTGTTTTTT. Encoded protein: CASSLVTGGIDEKLFF.

The chain uses TRBV9 and TRBJ1-2; TRBD1 is a possible D gene (6 bases). Trimming stripped 4 bases from V and 2 bases from J, with 15 bases between. CDR1 is SGDLS, CDR2 YYNGEE, per germline. The CDR3 is 15 residues long. The CDR3 DNA reads as TGTGCCAGCAGCACGTGGGACATTTCCAACTATGGCTACACCTTC. Translation gives CASSTWDISNYGYTF.

CDR3 amino acids: CASSRTDDSEAFF. The CDR3 DNA is TGTGCCAGCTCACGAACGGATGACAGTGAAGCTTTCTTT. The rearrangement uses TRBV18 and TRBJ1-1; tentatively, D is TRBD1 (5 bases). This CDR3 is built from 13 residues. Trimming took off 4 bases at V and 7 bases at J, with 13 bases between the two ends. Germline CDR1 and CDR2: KGHSH and LQKENI. The entire variable domain, with the rest obtained from reference TRBV18 and TRBJ1-1, is as follows: NAGVMQNPRHLVRRRGQEARLRCSPMKGHSHVYWYRQLPEEGLKFMVYLQKENIIDESGMPKERFSAEFPKEGPSILRIQQVVRGDSAAYFCASSRTDDSEAFFGQGTRLTVV.

In this sample, this clone turned up once. The germline gene is not matched at one end of the junction; a read error may be the cause. The chain joins TRBV7-9 to TRBJ2-3; 7 bases line up with TRBD2. This CDR3 region has 16 residues. The germline gives CDR1 SEHNR, CDR2 FQNEAQ (reference sequence). CDR3 nucleotides: TGTTCCAGCAGCCTCCGGATAGCGGGTAGCACAGATACGCAGTATTTT. Residues: CSSSLRIAGSTDTQYF. Based on the CDR3 plus reference TRBV7-9 and TRBJ2-3, the full variable domain is DTGVSQNPRHKITKRGQNVTFRCDPISEHNRLYWYRQTLGQGPEFLTYFQNEAQLEKSRLLSDRFSAERPKGSFSTLEIQRTEQGDSAMYLCSSSLRIAGSTDTQYFGPGTRLTVL.

This rearrangement joins TRBV29-1 to TRBJ1-1, with a weak D call TRBD1 (5 bases). CDR1 and CDR2 from the germline V gene are SQVTM and ANQGSEA. There are 13 residues in the CDR3. The V end lost 8 bases, the J end lost 0 bases, and 13 bases lay between the germline ends. The CDR3 DNA reads as TGCAGCATCCGGTTGGACATGAACACTGAAGCTTTCTTT. It is translated as CSIRLDMNTEAFF.

The chain joins TRBV11-2 to TRBJ1-2; a weak D match, TRBD1 (5 bases). V was pared by 5 bases and J by 1 base, with 14 bases between. The CDR3 loop spans 15 amino acids. Germline V CDR1 and CDR2: SGHAT, FQNNGV. The CDR3 DNA follows: TGTGCCAGCAGCCCCACCCGACAGAATAACTATGGCTACACCTTC. Amino acids: CASSPTRQNNYGYTF.

The V call is TRBV5-4, the J call TRBJ2-3, with D possibly TRBD2 on 6 matching bases. The germline V gene has CDR1 SGHNT and CDR2 YYREEE (reference sequence). The CDR3 runs to 16 residues. With 5 bases removed from V and 2 bases from J, the gap between germline ends came to 18 bases. The CDR3 coding sequence is TGTGCCAGCAGTTTTGGGGACTTCTCTATCACAGATACGCAGTATTTT. Translating it yields CASSFGDFSITDTQYF.

The chain uses TRBV5-1 and TRBJ2-1; D ambiguous. The CDR3 is made up of 15 amino acids. The V gene lost 0 bases and the J gene lost 8 bases, with 15 bases spanning the gap. Germline assignment: CDR1 SGHRS and CDR2 YFSETQ. The CDR3 coding sequence is TGCGCCAGCAGCTTGGGGTCTAGAGGAGATCATGAGCAGTTCTTC. Encoded protein: CASSLGSRGDHEQFF.

This clone was found a few times. The genes are TRBV5-1 and TRBJ2-7, with 16 bases that match TRBD2. Germline V CDR1 and CDR2: SGHRS, YFSETQ. The J segment lost 11 bases and the V segment lost 4 bases, leaving 6 bases of the junction unmatched. The CDR3 is 14 amino acids. CDR3 region: CASSLGTSGRGEYF. The CDR3 DNA follows: TGCGCCAGCAGCCTTGGGACTAGCGGGAGGGGGGAGTACTTC.

In regard to this clone: One base away lies a much larger clone, so this may be a sequencing read error. The chain combines TRBV11-2 with TRBJ1-1; D is uncertain. The CDR3 is made up of 14 amino acids. The V gene lost 0 bases and the J gene lost 1 base, with 6 bases spanning the gap. CDR1 and CDR2 from the germline V gene are SGHAT and FQNNGV. The chain's CDR3 is CASSLEAGNTEAFF. The DNA of the CDR3 is TGTGCCAGCAGCTTAGAGGCAGGGAACACTGAAGCTTTCTTT. Supplemented by reference TRBV11-2 and TRBJ1-1, the full variable domain reads EAGVAQSPRYKIIEKRQSVAFWCNPISGHATLYWYQQILGQGPKLLIQFQNNGVVDDSQLPKDRFSAERLKGVDSTLKIQPAKLEDSAVYLCASSLEAGNTEAFFGQGTRLTVV.

This clone was observed a single time. This chain uses TRBV19 with TRBJ2-7; a weak D match, TRBD1 (6 bases). CDR1 and CDR2 (germline): LNHDA, SQIVND (reference sequence). V shed 2 bases and J shed 1 base, with 15 bases lying between them. The CDR3 length is 16 residues. The CDR3 region is CASSISPFGQSYEQYF. The CDR3 region has the DNA TGTGCCAGTAGTATATCTCCGTTTGGACAGTCCTACGAGCAGTACTTC.

This chain connects TRBV6-1 to TRBJ2-2; 7 positions agree with TRBD1. The CDR3 runs 15 residues. V shed 8 bases and J 5 bases; nucleotides not matched to a gene: 11. Per germline, CDR1 MNHNS and CDR2 SASEGT. The CDR3 is CASRDRALGTGELFF. The CDR3 bases are TGTGCCAGCCGAGACAGGGCGCTGGGTACCGGGGAGCTGTTTTTT.